This TCR beta chain is from a study of T cell changes during pregnancy in multiple sclerosis. Using immunoSEQ multiplex PCR, the repertoire was profiled, and TCRdb retains in-frame clones only, with some absent. The table shows under 95,000 clones, with 85% to 95% occurring only once. The TCR sequence derives from a female donor with multiple sclerosis, enrolled in a pregnancy study. The sequenced sample was peripheral blood, obtained after pregnancy.

The CDR3 DNA is TGTGCCAGCAGCTCAACAGGGGCCGGGAACACTGAAGCTTTCTTT. Protein: CASSSTGAGNTEAFF. This chain joins TRBV7-9 and TRBJ1-1; 7 nucleotides match TRBD1. Germline V gene sequence: CDR1 SEHNR, CDR2 FQNEAQ (reference sequence). J lost 1 base, V lost 4 bases, and 6 bases had no gene match. CDR3 length equals 15 residues.